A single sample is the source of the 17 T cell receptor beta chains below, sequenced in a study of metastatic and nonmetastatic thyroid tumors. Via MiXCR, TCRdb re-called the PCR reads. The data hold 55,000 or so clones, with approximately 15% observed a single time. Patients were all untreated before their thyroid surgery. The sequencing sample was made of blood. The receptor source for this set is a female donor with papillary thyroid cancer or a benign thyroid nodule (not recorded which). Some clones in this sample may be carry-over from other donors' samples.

The CDR3 sequence is CSAWWPGQGHGEQYF. CDR3 bases: TGCAGTGCTTGGTGGCCCGGACAGGGCCATGGCGAGCAGTACTTC. The chain recombines TRBV20-1 with TRBJ2-7, with 8 bases lining up with TRBD1. Trimming at V came to 5 bases and at J to 6 bases, leaving 15 bases not matched to a gene. The CDR3 runs to 15 residues. Germline V CDR1 and CDR2: DFQATT, SNEGSKA (reference sequence).

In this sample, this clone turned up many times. This CDR3 is CASRAGQSNQPQHF. DNA for the CDR3: TGTGCCAGCAGGGCAGGACAGAGCAATCAGCCCCAGCATTTT. The chain is built from TRBV6-1 and TRBJ1-5, with D maybe TRBD1 (6 bases). With 6 bases removed from V and 1 base from J, the gap between germline ends came to 10 bases. The CDR3 is made up of 14 amino acids. Germline V gene lookup returns CDR1 MNHNS and CDR2 SASEGT.

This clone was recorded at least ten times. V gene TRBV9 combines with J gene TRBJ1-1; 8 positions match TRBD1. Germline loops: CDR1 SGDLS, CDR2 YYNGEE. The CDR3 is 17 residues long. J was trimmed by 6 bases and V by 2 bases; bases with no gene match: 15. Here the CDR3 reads CASSVSPLTGEVSEAFF. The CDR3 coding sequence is TGTGCCAGCAGCGTTTCCCCTTTGACAGGGGAAGTTTCTGAAGCTTTCTTT.

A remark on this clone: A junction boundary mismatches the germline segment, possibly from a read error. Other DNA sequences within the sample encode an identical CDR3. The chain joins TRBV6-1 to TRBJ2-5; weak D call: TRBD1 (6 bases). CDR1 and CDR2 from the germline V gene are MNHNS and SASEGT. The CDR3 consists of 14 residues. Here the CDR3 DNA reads TGCGCCAGTCTCCGGGACATAGGGGTCGAGACACAGTACTTC. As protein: CASLRDIGVETQYF.

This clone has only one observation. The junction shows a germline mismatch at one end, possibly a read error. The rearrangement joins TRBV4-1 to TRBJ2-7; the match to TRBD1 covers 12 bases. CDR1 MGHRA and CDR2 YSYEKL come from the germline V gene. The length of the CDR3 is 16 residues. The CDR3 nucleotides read TGCGCCAACAGCAAGGGACAGGGGGCGTCTTGGAAGGAGAGGTACTTC. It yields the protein CANSKGQGASWKERYF.

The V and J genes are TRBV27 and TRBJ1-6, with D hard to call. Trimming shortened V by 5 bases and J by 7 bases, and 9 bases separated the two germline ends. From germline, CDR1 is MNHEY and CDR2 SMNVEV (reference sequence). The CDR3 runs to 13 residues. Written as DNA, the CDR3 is TGTGCCAGCAGTCCACGGAAAAATTCACCCCTCCACTTT. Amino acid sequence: CASSPRKNSPLHF.

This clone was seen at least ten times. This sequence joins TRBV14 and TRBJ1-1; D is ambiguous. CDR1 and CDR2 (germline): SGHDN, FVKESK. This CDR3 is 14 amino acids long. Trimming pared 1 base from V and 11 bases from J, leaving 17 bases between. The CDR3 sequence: CASSQGASQTRAFF. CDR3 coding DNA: TGTGCCAGCAGCCAAGGGGCAAGTCAGACAAGGGCTTTCTTT.

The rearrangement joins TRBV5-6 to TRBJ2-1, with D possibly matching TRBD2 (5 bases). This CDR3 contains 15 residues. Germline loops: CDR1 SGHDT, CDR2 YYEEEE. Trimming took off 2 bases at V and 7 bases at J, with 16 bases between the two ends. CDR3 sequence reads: CASSLEGIGWNEQFF. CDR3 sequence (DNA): TGTGCCAGCAGCTTAGAGGGAATAGGGTGGAATGAGCAGTTCTTC.

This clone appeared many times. CDR3 region: CATSRAGGVDEQFF. CDR3 in DNA: TGTGCCACCAGCCGCGCGGGAGGGGTGGATGAGCAGTTCTTC. This chain links TRBV15 with TRBJ2-1, with 9 bases identical to TRBD2. Trimming at V came to 5 bases and at J to 8 bases, leaving 7 bases not matched to a gene. CDR1 and CDR2 (germline): LNHNV, YYDKDF (reference sequence). This CDR3 is built from 14 residues.

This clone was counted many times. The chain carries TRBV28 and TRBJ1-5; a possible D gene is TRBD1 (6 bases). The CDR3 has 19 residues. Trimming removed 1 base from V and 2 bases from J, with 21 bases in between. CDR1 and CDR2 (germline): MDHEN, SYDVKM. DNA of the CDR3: TGTGCCAGCAGTTTATATTACAGGGAGAGGTTCGGTCGCAATCAGCCCCAGCATTTT. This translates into CASSLYYRERFGRNQPQHF.

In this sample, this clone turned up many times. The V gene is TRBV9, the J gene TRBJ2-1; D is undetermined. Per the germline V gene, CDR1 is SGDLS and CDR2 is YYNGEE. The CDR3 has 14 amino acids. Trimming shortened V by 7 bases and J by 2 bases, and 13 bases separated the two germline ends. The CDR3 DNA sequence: TGTGCCAGCCGCGATACGAAACCCTACAATGAGCAGTTCTTC. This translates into CASRDTKPYNEQFF.

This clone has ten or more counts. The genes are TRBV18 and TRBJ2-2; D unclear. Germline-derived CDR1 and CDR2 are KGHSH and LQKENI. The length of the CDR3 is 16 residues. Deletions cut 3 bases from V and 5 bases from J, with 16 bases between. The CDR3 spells CASSPRLHTPTGELFF. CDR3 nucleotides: TGTGCCAGCTCACCCCGACTTCATACCCCGACCGGGGAGCTGTTTTTT.

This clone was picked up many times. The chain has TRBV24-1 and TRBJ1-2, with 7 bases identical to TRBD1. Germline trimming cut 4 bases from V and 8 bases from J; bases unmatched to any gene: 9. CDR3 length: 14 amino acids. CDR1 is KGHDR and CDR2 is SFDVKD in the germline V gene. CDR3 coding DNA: TGTGCCACCAGTGACACGGACAGGTACGGGGGCTACACCTTC. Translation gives CATSDTDRYGGYTF.

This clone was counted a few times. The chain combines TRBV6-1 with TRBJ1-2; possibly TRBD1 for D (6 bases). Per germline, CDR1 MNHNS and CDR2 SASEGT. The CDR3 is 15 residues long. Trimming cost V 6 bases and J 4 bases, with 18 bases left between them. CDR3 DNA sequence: TGTGCCAGCAGGGTATTCGGTGGCAGGGGCTATGGCTACACCTTC. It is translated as CASRVFGGRGYGYTF.

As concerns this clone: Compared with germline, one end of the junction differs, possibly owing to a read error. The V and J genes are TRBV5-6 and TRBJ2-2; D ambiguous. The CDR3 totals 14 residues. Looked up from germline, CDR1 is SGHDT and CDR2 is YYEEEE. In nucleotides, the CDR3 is TGTGCCATCACCTTTAGGATGGGAACCGTGGAGCTGTTTTTT. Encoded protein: CAITFRMGTVELFF.

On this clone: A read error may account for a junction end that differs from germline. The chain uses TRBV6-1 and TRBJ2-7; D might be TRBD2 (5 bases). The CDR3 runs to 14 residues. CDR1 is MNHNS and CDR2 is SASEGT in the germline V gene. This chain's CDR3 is CAGSELVFSYEQYF. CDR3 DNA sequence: TGCGCCGGCAGTGAACTAGTTTTTTCCTACGAGCAGTACTTC.

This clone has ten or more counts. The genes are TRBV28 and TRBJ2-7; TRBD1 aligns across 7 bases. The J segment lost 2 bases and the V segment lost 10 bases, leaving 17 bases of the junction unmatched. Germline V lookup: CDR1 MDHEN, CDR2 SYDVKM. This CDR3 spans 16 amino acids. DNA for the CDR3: TGTGCCACCATGAACAATGGGGGACAGACTCCCTACGAGCAGTACTTC. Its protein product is CATMNNGGQTPYEQYF.